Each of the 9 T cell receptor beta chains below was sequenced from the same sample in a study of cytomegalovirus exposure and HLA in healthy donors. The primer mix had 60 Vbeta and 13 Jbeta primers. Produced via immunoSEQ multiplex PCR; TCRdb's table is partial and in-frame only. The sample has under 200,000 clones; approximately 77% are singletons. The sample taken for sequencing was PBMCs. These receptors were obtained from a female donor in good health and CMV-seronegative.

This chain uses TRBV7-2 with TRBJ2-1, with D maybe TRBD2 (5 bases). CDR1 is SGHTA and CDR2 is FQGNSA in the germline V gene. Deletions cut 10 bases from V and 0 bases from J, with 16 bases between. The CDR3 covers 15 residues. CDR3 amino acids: CAIRSGRGSYNEQFF. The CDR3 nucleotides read TGTGCCATCCGAAGCGGTAGAGGCTCCTACAATGAGCAGTTCTTC.

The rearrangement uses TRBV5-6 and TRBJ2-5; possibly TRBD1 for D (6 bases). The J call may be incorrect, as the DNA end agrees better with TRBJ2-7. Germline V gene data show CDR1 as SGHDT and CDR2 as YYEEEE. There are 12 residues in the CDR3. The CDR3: CASQGSSYEQYF. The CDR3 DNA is TGTGCCAGTCAGGGGAGCTCCTACGAGCAGTACTTC.

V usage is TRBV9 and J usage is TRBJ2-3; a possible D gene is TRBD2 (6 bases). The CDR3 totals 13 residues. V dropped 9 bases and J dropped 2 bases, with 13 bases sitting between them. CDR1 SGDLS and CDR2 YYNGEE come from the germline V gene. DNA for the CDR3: TGTGCCACGGCCCCGGGGGACACAGATACGCAGTATTTT. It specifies CATAPGDTDTQYF.

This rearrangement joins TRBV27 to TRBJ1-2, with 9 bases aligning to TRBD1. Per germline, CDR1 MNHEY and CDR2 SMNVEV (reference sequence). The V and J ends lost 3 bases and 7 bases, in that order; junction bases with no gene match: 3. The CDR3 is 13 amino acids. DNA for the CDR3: TGTGCCAGCAGTTTCACAGGGGGCCTTGGCTACACCTTC. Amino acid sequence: CASSFTGGLGYTF.

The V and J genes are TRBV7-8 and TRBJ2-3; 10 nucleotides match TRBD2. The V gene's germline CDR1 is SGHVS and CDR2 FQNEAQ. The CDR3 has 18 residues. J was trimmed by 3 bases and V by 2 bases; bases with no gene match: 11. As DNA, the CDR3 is TGTGCCAGCAGCTTAAGCCCCCTAGCGGGAGTGAGTACAGATACGCAGTATTTT. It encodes CASSLSPLAGVSTDTQYF.

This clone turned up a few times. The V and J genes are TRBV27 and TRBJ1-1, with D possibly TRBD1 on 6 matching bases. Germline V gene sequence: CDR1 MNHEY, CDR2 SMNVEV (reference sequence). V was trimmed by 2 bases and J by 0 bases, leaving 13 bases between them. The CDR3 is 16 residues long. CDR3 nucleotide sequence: TGTGCCAGCAGTTTAGGGGCGGGGGCGATGAACACTGAAGCTTTCTTT. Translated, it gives CASSLGAGAMNTEAFF.

CDR3 protein: CASSLTGSSYNEQFF. For the CDR3, the DNA is TGTGCCAGTAGCCTGACAGGCAGCTCCTACAATGAGCAGTTCTTC. This chain joins TRBV19 and TRBJ2-1; D might be TRBD1 (6 bases). The length of the CDR3 is 15 residues. Germline lookup yields CDR1 LNHDA and CDR2 SQIVND (reference sequence). V lost 6 bases to trimming and J lost 0 bases, with 12 bases between them. The full variable domain, completed using reference TRBV19 and TRBJ2-1, is DGGITQSPKYLFRKEGQNVTLSCEQNLNHDAMYWYRQDPGQGLRLIYYSQIVNDFQKGDIAEGYSVSREKKESFPLTVTSAQKNPTAFYLCASSLTGSSYNEQFFGPGTRLTVL.

CDR3 sequence (DNA): TGTGCCAGCACCACATCAGGAATCGGGGAGCTGTTTTTT. Translating gives CASTTSGIGELFF. This chain connects TRBV5-4 to TRBJ2-2; no definite D call. Looked up from germline, CDR1 is SGHNT and CDR2 is YYREEE (reference sequence). V was cut by 6 bases and J by 7 bases, with 13 bases left in between. The CDR3 consists of 13 residues.

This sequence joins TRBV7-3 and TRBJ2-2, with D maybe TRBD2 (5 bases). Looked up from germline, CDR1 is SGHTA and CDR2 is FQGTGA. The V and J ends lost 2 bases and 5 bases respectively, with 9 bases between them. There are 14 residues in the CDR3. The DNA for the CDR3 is TGTGCCAGCAGCTTAGATCGGGGAACCGGGGAGCTGTTTTTT. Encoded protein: CASSLDRGTGELFF.